These 14 T cell receptor beta chains were sequenced from one sample in a study of monozygotic twins with inflammatory bowel disease. TCRdb derives one entry per CDR3 protein from the 5' RACE reads, leaving out DNA. Its clone listing holds fewer than 400,000 distinct CDR3 sequences. What was sequenced was blood. The receptors were sampled from a human donor with ulcerative colitis or Crohn's disease, or a healthy co-twin of an affected twin (not recorded which).

This chain joins TRBV12-3 or TRBV12-4 and TRBJ1-5; no DNA is available, so the TRBD1 call from TCRdb remains unchecked. The CDR3 has 15 amino acids. CDR3 loop: CASRVGGASNHPQHF.

The chain joins TRBV29-1 to TRBJ2-5. The V gene's germline CDR1 is SQVTM and CDR2 ANQGSEA. The CDR3 has 14 residues. The chain's CDR3 is CSVEDLEIGETQYF.

The chain links TRBV5-5 to TRBJ1-3. The CDR3 is 14 amino acids. Germline V gene sequence: CDR1 SGHKS, CDR2 YYEKEE (reference sequence). This CDR3 reads CASSLTPNGGTIYF.

The V gene is TRBV12-3 or TRBV12-4, the J gene TRBJ2-1; checking the TCRdb D call of TRBD2 is not possible without DNA. The CDR3 contains 15 residues. The CDR3 sequence: CASTLAGSNYNEQFF.

The chain links TRBV11-2 to TRBJ2-1; the TCRdb call, TRBD2, lacks DNA for checking. Germline values: CDR1 SGHAT, CDR2 FQNNGV. The CDR3 has 18 amino acids. This CDR3 is CDSSLWAWRGLSYNEQFF.

J is TRBJ2-7 and V is TRBV20-1; TCRdb's D call, TRBD2, is unchecked because there is no DNA. This CDR3 has 15 residues. CDR1 DFQATT and CDR2 SNEGSKA come from the germline V gene (reference sequence). CDR3 amino acids: CSASPSGGRRYEQYF.

The rearrangement uses TRBV4-1 and TRBJ2-1; TCRdb gives TRBD2 as the D gene, but with no DNA this cannot be confirmed. Per the germline V gene, CDR1 is MGHRA and CDR2 is YSYEKL. There are 21 residues in the CDR3. The CDR3: CASSQDGPRLGTSAPRNEQFF.

This chain joins TRBV28 and TRBJ2-3; TCRdb calls TRBD1, which cannot be checked without DNA. Germline lookup yields CDR1 MDHEN and CDR2 SYDVKM. This CDR3 spans 19 amino acids. CDR3 region: CASTSWGTGELLSTDTQYF.

The rearrangement uses TRBV6-1 and TRBJ2-7; lacking DNA, the TRBD2 call made by TCRdb goes unchecked. There are 15 residues in the CDR3. Per the germline V gene, CDR1 is MNHNS and CDR2 is SASEGT. CDR3 amino acids: CASSELAGGLYEQYF.

This chain joins TRBV29-1 and TRBJ2-3. The CDR3 is 13 amino acids. The germline CDR1 and CDR2 sequences are SQVTM and ANQGSEA. CDR3 sequence: CSVEDSLTDTQYF.

The chain combines TRBV12-3 or TRBV12-4 with TRBJ1-4. The CDR3 runs 12 residues. CDR3 amino acids: CASSSDGEKLFF.

This sequence joins TRBV20-1 and TRBJ2-5; TCRdb names TRBD2, which stays unverified in the absence of DNA. CDR1 is DFQATT and CDR2 is SNEGSKA in the germline V gene (reference sequence). The CDR3 sequence is 15 residues long. This CDR3 is CSPRLAGGIQETQYF.

This chain joins TRBV6-5 and TRBJ2-1; the D call from TCRdb, TRBD2, cannot be confirmed without DNA. Germline values: CDR1 MNHEY, CDR2 SVGAGI. The CDR3 totals 13 residues. The CDR3 region is CASRPLTYNEQFF.

The genes are TRBV29-1 and TRBJ2-3; TCRdb returns TRBD1, unconfirmable since there is no DNA. The CDR3 is 14 amino acids. From germline, CDR1 is SQVTM and CDR2 ANQGSEA. This CDR3 is CSVEHGGLADTQYF.